The present T cell receptor (beta chain) was sequenced within a study of control samples from healthy donors and cancer patients (dated by TCRdb to the early 2020s). Details on this clone: The specificity of this receptor is unknown. Base qualities are not at hand, and no much larger clone is one base apart.

The protocol used for the library was the immunoSEQ multiplex PCR assay. Drawn from immuneACCESS, this table holds only the in-frame rearrangements with V and J called that TCRdb kept. Clones are partly lost; checked studies trace under half to an unresolved V gene and leave the rest unexplained. The sample table lists roughly 63,000 clones, around 90% of them with a count of one. Roughly 5.7% of the sample is taken by the ten largest. The germline V gene sets CDR1 to MGHRA and CDR2 to YSYEKL. The CDR3 has 14 amino acids, counting the end cysteine and phenylalanine. Just the 42-base CDR3 DNA is kept, in frame starting at base 1. V trim: 7 bases; J trim: 4 bases; unmatched bases: 3.

The source is a man in his fifties or sixties with colorectal cancer. The sequence links TRBV4-1 to TRBJ2-2; TRBD1 lines up with 10 middle nucleotides. The source material was PBMCs. The bases read TGCGCCAGCAAGGGACAGGGGACCACCGGGGAGCTGTTTTTT. This encodes CASKGQGTTGELFF.